The rows below give T cell receptor beta chains drawn from one sample of a study of blood T cell repertoires in COVID-19. TCRdb's copy holds only in-frame clones and misses some; the assay was immunoSEQ multiplex PCR. Found here are around 620,000 clones, 75% to 90% of them singletons; the top ten hold more than 0.25%. The source material was peripheral blood. The receptors originated from a young woman with acute or convalescent COVID-19. Both conserved end residues are part of each CDR3. The D gene is left open where the match is weak. Rows give clone size only sometimes, using once, few, many, or a class for an expanded clone.

size: -
J: TRBJ1-1
length: 13
V: TRBV6-2/TRBV6-3
D: -
DNA: TGTGCCAGCAGTTACTCCTCCAGGGCTGAAGCTTTCTTT
CDR3: CASSYSSRAEAFF

size: -
J: TRBJ2-1
length: 15
V: TRBV6-5
D: -
DNA: TGTGCCAGCAGTTACTCTGGAGGGTTCCACAATGAGCAGTTCTTC
CDR3: CASSYSGGFHNEQFF

size: few
J: TRBJ1-2
length: 16
V: TRBV4-1
D: TRBD1
DNA: TGCGCCAGCAGCCGTATAACAGGGGGCCTATTCTATGGCTACACCTTC
CDR3: CASSRITGGLFYGYTF

size: -
J: TRBJ2-2
length: 16
V: TRBV4-1
D: TRBD1
DNA: TGCGCCAGCAGCCAAGCAGGGACAGGGAAAACCGGGGAGCTGTTTTTT
CDR3: CASSQAGTGKTGELFF

size: once
J: TRBJ2-1
length: 16
V: TRBV27
D: TRBD1
DNA: TGTGCCAGCAGTAAACCCCGGGACAGGGGTTACAATGAGCAGTTCTTC
CDR3: CASSKPRDRGYNEQFF

size: -
J: TRBJ1-4
length: 12
V: TRBV24-1
D: -
DNA: TGTGCCACCAGTGACCATGACAGGATTATGTTTTTT
CDR3: CATSDHDRIMFF

size: few
J: TRBJ2-7
length: 15
V: TRBV25-1
D: -
DNA: TGTGCCAGCAGTGGGGGCAGCTCAAATACCTACGAGCAGTACTTC
CDR3: CASSGGSSNTYEQYF

size: -
J: TRBJ1-2
length: 17
V: TRBV4-1
D: -
DNA: TGCGCCAGCAGCCAGGAGCCGAGCGGGACGGACTACTATGGCTACACCTTC
CDR3: CASSQEPSGTDYYGYTF

size: -
J: TRBJ1-1
length: 15
V: TRBV6-4
D: -
DNA: TGTGCCAGCAGTGCAGTCGACGGGGGAGGGACTGAAGCTTTCTTT
CDR3: CASSAVDGGGTEAFF

size: -
J: TRBJ2-1
length: 12
V: TRBV5-1
D: -
DNA: TGCGCCAGCAGCTTGGGGGAGCCCGAGCAGTTCTTC
CDR3: CASSLGEPEQFF

size: -
J: TRBJ2-7
length: 17
V: TRBV5-6
D: -
DNA: TGTGCCAGCAGCTTGGTACTGGGGGCAGGACGATCCTACGAGCAGTACTTC
CDR3: CASSLVLGAGRSYEQYF

size: -
J: TRBJ1-5
length: 13
V: TRBV10-2
D: TRBD1
DNA: TGCGCCAGCAGGGGGACAGGGATCCAGCCCCAGCATTTT
CDR3: CASRGTGIQPQHF

size: -
J: TRBJ2-1
length: 14
V: TRBV19
D: TRBD1
DNA: TGTGCCAGTCTCGGACAGGGGACGAACAATGAGCAGTTCTTC
CDR3: CASLGQGTNNEQFF

size: -
J: TRBJ2-2
length: 14
V: TRBV6-2/TRBV6-3
D: TRBD2
DNA: TGTGCCAGCAGCCACGGGGGGACCACCGGGGAGCTGTTTTTT
CDR3: CASSHGGTTGELFF

size: -
J: TRBJ1-2
length: 13
V: TRBV6-5
D: TRBD1
DNA: TGTGCCAGCATTGCGACAGGGCGAGAAGGCTACACCTTC
CDR3: CASIATGREGYTF

size: -
J: TRBJ1-4
length: 15
V: TRBV6-5
D: TRBD1
DNA: TGTGCCAGCAGTTACTCGGGGACAGGGGCAGAAAAACTGTTTTTT
CDR3: CASSYSGTGAEKLFF

size: -
J: TRBJ2-7
length: 15
V: TRBV20-1
D: TRBD2
DNA: TGCAGTGCTAGTGACGGGAAGCGGGGGGCCTACGAGCAGTACTTC
CDR3: CSASDGKRGAYEQYF

size: -
J: TRBJ1-1
length: 13
V: TRBV29-1
D: TRBD1
DNA: TGCAGCGTAACGGACAGGGGCACCACTGAAGCTTTCTTT
CDR3: CSVTDRGTTEAFF

size: -
J: TRBJ1-1
length: 13
V: TRBV10-3
D: -
DNA: TGTGCCATCAGTGTACAGGGAAACACTGAAGCTTTCTTT
CDR3: CAISVQGNTEAFF

size: -
J: TRBJ1-6
length: 19
V: TRBV7-2
D: -
DNA: TGTGCCAGCAGCACGCGGGGGGGACCTTTGAGCTCCTATAATTCACCCCTCCACTTT
CDR3: CASSTRGGPLSSYNSPLHF

size: -
J: TRBJ1-1
length: 13
V: TRBV19
D: -
DNA: TGTGCCAGTAGTAGCCCACATGGGCCTGAAGCTTTCTTT
CDR3: CASSSPHGPEAFF

size: -
J: TRBJ2-1
length: 14
V: TRBV5-1
D: -
DNA: TGCGCCAGCAGCTTGGCTGCACGGGACAATGAGCAGTTCTTC
CDR3: CASSLAARDNEQFF

size: -
J: TRBJ2-7
length: 13
V: TRBV19
D: -
DNA: TGTGCCAGTAGTATTGCGGGCTCTGGCGAGCAGTACTTC
CDR3: CASSIAGSGEQYF

size: -
J: TRBJ2-2
length: 18
V: TRBV24-1
D: TRBD1
DNA: TGTGCCACCAGTGATCCGGGCAGACAGGGTCCTAACACCGGGGAGCTGTTTTTT
CDR3: CATSDPGRQGPNTGELFF

size: -
J: TRBJ2-3
length: 14
V: TRBV9
D: TRBD2
DNA: TGTGCCAGCAGCGCTAGCGGGGGGGCAGATACGCAGTATTTT
CDR3: CASSASGGADTQYF

size: -
J: TRBJ2-5
length: 14
V: TRBV6-1
D: -
DNA: TGTGCCAGCAGTGAAAGTAAGGGGTGGGAGACCCAGTACTTC
CDR3: CASSESKGWETQYF

size: -
J: TRBJ1-5
length: 15
V: TRBV27
D: -
DNA: TGTGCCAGCAGTTCTCGCAGGCCCCGCAATCAGCCCCAGCATTTT
CDR3: CASSSRRPRNQPQHF

size: few
J: TRBJ2-2
length: 15
V: TRBV14
D: TRBD1
DNA: TGTGCCAGCAGCCAAACAGGGGGCGCGTCCGGGGAGCTGTTTTTT
CDR3: CASSQTGGASGELFF

size: -
J: TRBJ2-2
length: 19
V: TRBV4-1
D: TRBD2
DNA: TGCGCCAGCAGCCAAGATCCGGTGACTAGCGGAGCGAACACCGGGGAGCTGTTTTTT
CDR3: CASSQDPVTSGANTGELFF

size: -
J: TRBJ2-2
length: 15
V: TRBV4-1
D: -
DNA: TGCGCCAGCAGCCAAGATCTAGTTAACACCGGGGAGCTGTTTTTT
CDR3: CASSQDLVNTGELFF

size: -
J: TRBJ1-1
length: 14
V: TRBV9
D: TRBD1
DNA: TGTGCCAGCAGCGGCGGACAGGGGATCACTGAAGCTTTCTTT
CDR3: CASSGGQGITEAFF

size: -
J: TRBJ1-2
length: 14
V: TRBV6-2/TRBV6-3
D: -
DNA: TGTGCCAGCAGTTACGAATGGGGGGACTATGGCTACACCTTC
CDR3: CASSYEWGDYGYTF

size: -
J: TRBJ2-5
length: 13
V: TRBV11-2
D: -
DNA: TGTGCCAGCAGCTTAAGGGGTTTCGGGACCCAGTACTTC
CDR3: CASSLRGFGTQYF

size: -
J: TRBJ1-5
length: 15
V: TRBV15
D: -
DNA: TGTGCCACCAGCAGAGATTGGACAGGCAATCAGCCCCAGCATTTT
CDR3: CATSRDWTGNQPQHF

size: -
J: TRBJ1-5
length: 17
V: TRBV7-8
D: TRBD1
DNA: TGTGCCAGCAGCCGCGGACAGGGGAAGGAAGTATATCAGCCCCAGCATTTT
CDR3: CASSRGQGKEVYQPQHF

size: -
J: TRBJ2-1
length: 15
V: TRBV19
D: TRBD2
DNA: TGTGCCAGTAGTACTAGCGGGGGGGGCCTCGATGAGCAGTTCTTC
CDR3: CASSTSGGGLDEQFF

size: -
J: TRBJ2-7
length: 15
V: TRBV2
D: -
DNA: TGTGCCAGCACCCCCCAGGGGCAGGGAATTGACGAGCAGTACTTC
CDR3: CASTPQGQGIDEQYF

size: -
J: TRBJ1-2
length: 13
V: TRBV6-5
D: TRBD1
DNA: TGTGCCAGCACAATCGACAGGGTATATGGCTACACCTTC
CDR3: CASTIDRVYGYTF

size: -
J: TRBJ2-2
length: 15
V: TRBV24-1
D: TRBD1
DNA: TGTGCCACCAGTGATCTGACAGGGGATACCGGGGAGCTGTTTTTT
CDR3: CATSDLTGDTGELFF

size: -
J: TRBJ1-2
length: 15
V: TRBV29-1
D: TRBD1
DNA: TGCAGCGCCGACCCACTGGGACAGGGGAACTATGGCTACACCTTC
CDR3: CSADPLGQGNYGYTF

size: -
J: TRBJ1-1
length: 13
V: TRBV5-4
D: -
DNA: TGTGCCAGCAGCTTCGACAGAGTCACTGAAGCTTTCTTT
CDR3: CASSFDRVTEAFF

size: -
J: TRBJ2-2
length: 14
V: TRBV5-1
D: TRBD1
DNA: TGCGCCAGCAGCCGGGGGACAGGATCCTGGGAGCTGTTTTTT
CDR3: CASSRGTGSWELFF

size: -
J: TRBJ2-3
length: 15
V: TRBV4-1
D: -
DNA: TGCGCCAGCAGCCAAGGAACACCTAGCACAGATACGCAGTATTTT
CDR3: CASSQGTPSTDTQYF

size: -
J: TRBJ2-1
length: 14
V: TRBV30
D: TRBD1
DNA: TGTGCCTGGAGTACCGGACAGGACCCGAATGAGCAGTTCTTC
CDR3: CAWSTGQDPNEQFF

size: -
J: TRBJ2-1
length: 16
V: TRBV11-2
D: -
DNA: TGTGCCAGCAGCACCCCGGCCGGGACAAGCTACAATGAGCAGTTCTTC
CDR3: CASSTPAGTSYNEQFF

size: -
J: TRBJ1-5
length: 14
V: TRBV24-1
D: -
DNA: TGTGCCACCAACCCAGCGGGGGACTATCAGCCCCAGCATTTT
CDR3: CATNPAGDYQPQHF

size: -
J: TRBJ1-6
length: 14
V: TRBV7-9
D: -
DNA: TGTGCCAGCAGCTTAGCCGGGAAAAATTCACCCCTCCACTTT
CDR3: CASSLAGKNSPLHF

size: few
J: TRBJ1-1
length: 13
V: TRBV12-3/TRBV12-4
D: -
DNA: TGTGCCAGCAGTTTCCAATCGAACACTGAAGCTTTCTTT
CDR3: CASSFQSNTEAFF